These 12 T cell receptor beta chains were all obtained from the same sample, sequenced in a study of T cells after yellow fever vaccination. One entry per CDR3 protein, called by TCRdb with MiXCR from the 5' RACE reads. The table lists around 120,000 distinct CDR3 sequences, roughly 6.8% of them singletons. The sequenced sample was CD4+ T cells sorted from PBMCs, obtained more than 40 days after the first yellow fever vaccination. The receptors come from a man younger than 30 who received the YFV17D yellow fever vaccine.

This clonotype showed up many times. The gene calls are TRBV7-3 and TRBJ2-1, with 7 bases lining up with TRBD2. The trim removed 2 bases at V and 8 bases at J, leaving 0 bases unmatched. The CDR3 sequence is 12 residues long. In germline, CDR1 is SGHTA, CDR2 FQGTGA. The chain's CDR3 is CASSLGGDEQFF. The CDR3 DNA follows: TGTGCCAGCAGCTTAGGGGGGGATGAGCAGTTCTTC.

This clonotype was seen only a few times. The genes are TRBV20-1 and TRBJ1-2; maybe TRBD1 (6 bases). Germline assignment: CDR1 DFQATT and CDR2 SNEGSKA (reference sequence). The CDR3 has 12 residues. The CDR3 region is CRTDRPNYGYTF. The CDR3 DNA follows: TGCAGGACCGACAGGCCTAACTATGGCTACACCTTC.

This clonotype was detected ten times or more. CDR3 residues: CASTDRGPGVTGELFF. Written as DNA, the CDR3 is TGTGCCAGCACCGACAGGGGACCCGGTGTTACCGGGGAGCTGTTTTTT. This rearrangement joins TRBV4-2 to TRBJ2-2, with 8 bases aligning to TRBD1. The CDR3 runs 16 residues. Germline V lookup: CDR1 LGHNA, CDR2 YNFKEQ. Trimming at V came to 7 bases and at J to 5 bases, leaving 12 bases not matched to a gene.

This clonotype was picked up many times. This sequence joins TRBV12-3 or TRBV12-4 and TRBJ2-2; D is uncertain. V dropped 3 bases and J dropped 6 bases, with 5 bases sitting between them. CDR3 length: 12 amino acids. CDR3 region: CASSLYPGELFF. DNA of the CDR3: TGTGCCAGCAGTTTGTACCCCGGGGAGCTGTTTTTT.

This clonotype was counted a few times. The V gene is TRBV7-2, the J gene TRBJ2-7; D remains unclear. V was cut by 8 bases and J by 2 bases, with 13 bases left in between. CDR1 SGHTA and CDR2 FQGNSA come from the germline V gene. The CDR3 sequence is 13 residues long. As DNA, the CDR3 is TGTGCCAGCTCATATCGCTTCGCCTACGAGCAGTACGTC. Its protein product is CASSYRFAYEQYV.

This clonotype was recorded a few times. This chain connects TRBV6-5 to TRBJ2-3; TRBD2 is a possible D gene (5 bases). Germline V CDR1 and CDR2: MNHEY, SVGAGI. With 0 bases removed from V and 4 bases from J, the gap between germline ends came to 14 bases. The CDR3 sequence is 16 residues long. This CDR3 reads CASSYSGVDFPDTQYF. CDR3 bases: TGTGCCAGCAGTTACTCGGGAGTAGATTTCCCAGATACGCAGTATTTT.

This clonotype was picked up many times. V is TRBV20-1 and J is TRBJ2-3; D unclear. The germline CDR1 and CDR2 sequences are DFQATT and SNEGSKA (reference sequence). CDR3 length: 15 residues. V gave up 0 bases and J gave up 0 bases, with 10 bases separating them. CDR3 loop: CSARDPRRSTDTQYF. CDR3 DNA sequence: TGCAGTGCTAGAGACCCCCGGCGGAGCACAGATACGCAGTATTTT.

This clonotype showed up many times. The V and J genes are TRBV18 and TRBJ1-4; D not resolved. This CDR3 contains 14 residues. The germline V and J ends were trimmed by 4 bases and 7 bases, with 13 bases remaining between them. Germline CDR1 KGHSH, CDR2 LQKENI. CDR3 in DNA: TGTGCCAGCTCACTATTAGCTAGTGCTGAAAAACTGTTTTTT. It specifies CASSLLASAEKLFF.

This clonotype showed up many times. V gene TRBV12-3 or TRBV12-4 combines with J gene TRBJ1-5; perhaps TRBD1 as D (5 bases). This CDR3 has 15 amino acids. Trimming left V 3 bases short and J 1 base short, with 10 bases between. The CDR3 DNA follows: TGTGCCAGCAGTTTGGGGCAGGTCAGCAATCAGCCCCAGCATTTT. It yields the protein CASSLGQVSNQPQHF.

For this clonotype: With a much larger clone just one base away, this may be a read error. The chain combines TRBV28 with TRBJ1-2, with D perhaps matching TRBD1 (5 bases). There are 16 residues in the CDR3. CDR1 MDHEN and CDR2 SYDVKM come from the germline V gene. CDR3 in amino acids: CASSRGRDGEGYGYIF. The CDR3 bases are TGTGCCAGCAGTAGGGGTAGGGACGGTGAAGGCTATGGCTACATCTTC.

At least ten counts were recorded for this clonotype. V usage is TRBV5-1 and J usage is TRBJ2-7; 7 bases fit TRBD1. Trimming took 0 bases from V and 5 from J; bases not matched to a gene: 5. The CDR3 runs to 14 residues. Germline V gene sequence: CDR1 SGHRS, CDR2 YFSETQ. The CDR3 bases are TGCGCCAGCAGCTTGGAGGGGGCAGGAAACGAGCAGTACGTC. Its protein is CASSLEGAGNEQYV.

This clonotype was detected many times. The genes are TRBV5-1 and TRBJ2-1; 9 nucleotides agree with TRBD2. V gave up 1 base and J gave up 1 base; unmatched junction bases: 6. CDR1 is SGHRS, CDR2 YFSETQ, per germline. The CDR3 extends over 17 amino acids. CDR3 sequence reads: CASSLPSSGESYNEQFF. The CDR3 DNA reads TGCGCCAGCAGCTTGCCGTCTAGCGGGGAGTCCTACAATGAGCAGTTCTTC.